This T cell receptor beta chain originates from a study of spatial heterogeneity in lung cancer. Points from the study as a whole: Blood contained ubiquitous expanded tumor TCRs more at resection than at follow-up.

Germline CDR1 reads SEHNR; CDR2 reads FQNEAQ (reference sequence). This CDR3 contains 13 residues. Trimming removed 1 base from V and 8 bases from J, with 11 bases in between. TCRdb fed the 5' RACE reads into MiXCR, producing one record per CDR3 protein. Among about 82,000 distinct CDR3 sequences listed, over 9.5% were seen once. Time point reported: sample taken at primary tumor resection. Whole RNA was taken from tumor, nontumor lung or frozen PBMC; it was then sequenced unsorted. A note on this clonotype: Its antigen is unidentified.

The receptor was isolated from a male donor with early-stage non-small cell lung cancer. The genes are TRBV7-9 and TRBJ1-1, with D perhaps TRBD1 (5 bases). The sequenced sample was PBMCs, obtained at surgery. Written as DNA, the CDR3 is TGTGCCAGCAGCTTAGGAGGGGATTGGGAAGCTTTCTTT. Its protein is CASSLGGDWEAFF. The variable domain in full, with the rest retrieved from reference TRBV7-9 and TRBJ1-1, is DTGVSQNPRHKITKRGQNVTFRCDPISEHNRLYWYRQTLGQGPEFLTYFQNEAQLEKSRLLSDRFSAERPKGSFSTLEIQRTEQGDSAMYLCASSLGGDWEAFFGQGTRLTVV.